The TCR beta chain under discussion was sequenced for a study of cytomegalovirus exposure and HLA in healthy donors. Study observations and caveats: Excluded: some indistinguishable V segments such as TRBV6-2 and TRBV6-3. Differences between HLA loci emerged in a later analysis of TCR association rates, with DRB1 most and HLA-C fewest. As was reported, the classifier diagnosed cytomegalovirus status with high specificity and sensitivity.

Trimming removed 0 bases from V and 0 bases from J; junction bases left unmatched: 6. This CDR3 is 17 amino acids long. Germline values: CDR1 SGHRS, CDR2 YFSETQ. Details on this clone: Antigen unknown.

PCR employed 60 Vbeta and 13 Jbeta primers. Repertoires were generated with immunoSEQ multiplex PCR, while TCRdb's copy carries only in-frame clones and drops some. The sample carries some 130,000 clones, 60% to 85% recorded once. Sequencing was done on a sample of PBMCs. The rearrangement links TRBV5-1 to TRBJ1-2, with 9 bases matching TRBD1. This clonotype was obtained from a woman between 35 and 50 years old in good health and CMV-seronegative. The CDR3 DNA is TGCGCCAGCAGCTTGGTAGGGACAGGGTCTTCTAACTATGGCTACACCTTC. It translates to CASSLVGTGSSNYGYTF.